A single sample gave rise to the 24 T cell receptor beta chains below, sequenced in a study of blood T cell repertoires in COVID-19. The data were produced by immunoSEQ multiplex PCR, yet TCRdb's version contains in-frame clones alone and is incomplete. The repertoire holds roughly 150,000 clones, around 86% seen once, with roughly 2.4% in the top ten. Sequencing was performed on peripheral blood. The receptors shown here come from a woman older than 75 with COVID-19, enrolled during active disease.

J is TRBJ2-5 and V is TRBV6-1, with D possibly TRBD1 on 6 matching bases. V shed 1 base and J shed 4 bases, with 13 bases lying between them. This CDR3 has 15 residues. The germline V gene encodes CDR1 MNHNS and CDR2 SASEGT. The chain's CDR3 is CASSEVQGSGETQYF. The CDR3 nucleotides are TGTGCCAGCAGTGAAGTACAGGGATCTGGAGAGACCCAGTACTTC.

V usage is TRBV9 and J usage is TRBJ2-7; D gene uncertain. The CDR3 is 13 residues long. V was trimmed by 1 base and J by 6 bases, leaving 11 bases between them. Germline V gene sequence: CDR1 SGDLS, CDR2 YYNGEE. CDR3 nucleotides: TGTGCCAGCAGCGTACGACCGGGTTTCGAGCAGTACTTC. It encodes CASSVRPGFEQYF.

This clone was observed a handful of times. V gene TRBV6-5 combines with J gene TRBJ1-2; D remains unclear. There are 14 residues in the CDR3. Germline CDR1 and CDR2: MNHEY and SVGAGI. V was cut by 2 bases and J by 0 bases, with 7 bases left in between. CDR3 sequence reads: CASSYSGSNYGYTF. The CDR3 DNA sequence: TGTGCCAGCAGTTACAGCGGGTCTAACTATGGCTACACCTTC.

This chain links TRBV4-1 with TRBJ2-2; TRBD1 is a possible D gene (5 bases). CDR1 is MGHRA, CDR2 YSYEKL, per germline. The CDR3 has 13 residues. Trimming left V 5 bases short and J 7 bases short, with 11 bases between. The CDR3 loop reads CASSIQGIGELFF. The CDR3 nucleotides read TGCGCCAGCAGCATTCAGGGAATCGGGGAGCTGTTTTTT.

The chain is built from TRBV9 and TRBJ1-2; D is unresolved. V shed 0 bases and J shed 5 bases, with 17 bases lying between them. Germline lookup yields CDR1 SGDLS and CDR2 YYNGEE. The CDR3 length is 16 residues. The CDR3 sequence is CASSVAGNGGRYGYTF. CDR3 sequence (DNA): TGTGCCAGCAGCGTAGCCGGAAACGGCGGGAGGTATGGCTACACCTTC.

CDR3 region: CASSMGQGYEQYF. Written as DNA, the CDR3 is TGTGCCAGTAGTATGGGACAGGGCTACGAGCAGTACTTC. The chain has TRBV19 and TRBJ2-7; 9 bases map to TRBD1. The V segment lost 3 bases and the J segment 3 bases; nucleotides outside the gene matches: 0. Germline CDR1 is LNHDA and CDR2 is SQIVND (reference sequence). The length of the CDR3 is 13 residues.

The chain is built from TRBV7-9 and TRBJ2-7, with a possible D match to TRBD1 (5 bases). CDR1 and CDR2 (germline): SEHNR, FQNEAQ (reference sequence). This CDR3 is 13 amino acids long. Trimming removed 0 bases at V and 7 bases at J, with 10 bases between. The CDR3: CASSLAGAWEQYF. The CDR3 region has the DNA TGTGCCAGCAGCTTAGCAGGGGCCTGGGAGCAGTACTTC.

This clone has just a few counts. The chain combines TRBV6-2 or TRBV6-3 with TRBJ2-7; 9 positions agree with TRBD1. After removal of 5 bases from V and 5 bases from J, the junction contained 10 bases not matched to a gene. Germline-derived CDR1 and CDR2 are MNHEY and SVGEGT. This CDR3 contains 15 residues. The CDR3 sequence is CASSPLRQGVNEQYF. CDR3 nucleotide sequence: TGTGCCAGCAGTCCCCTCCGACAGGGGGTCAACGAGCAGTACTTC.

This chain uses TRBV7-2 with TRBJ2-7, with 8 bases matching TRBD2. The length of the CDR3 is 14 residues. V dropped 2 bases and J dropped 3; count of bases not matched to a gene: 3. CDR1 and CDR2 (germline): SGHTA, FQGNSA. The CDR3 protein is CASSLMLAGYEQYF. CDR3 nucleotide sequence: TGTGCCAGCAGCTTAATGCTAGCGGGCTACGAGCAGTACTTC.

This sequence joins TRBV18 and TRBJ2-7, with TRBD1 matching 7 bases. CDR3 size: 14 residues. Germline V gives CDR1 KGHSH, CDR2 LQKENI. J gave up 6 bases and V 4 bases, and 9 bases lay outside the gene matches. CDR3 in amino acids: CASSLETGSFEQYF. The CDR3 DNA sequence: TGTGCCAGCTCACTCGAGACAGGGAGCTTCGAGCAGTACTTC.

This clone was picked up one time. This chain connects TRBV5-1 to TRBJ1-6; 10 bases are a match to TRBD1. From germline, CDR1 is SGHRS and CDR2 YFSETQ. The CDR3 runs to 15 residues. Trimming removed 3 bases from V and 6 bases from J; junction bases left unmatched: 3. The CDR3 bases are TGCGCCAGCAGCTCCCGGGACAGGGGTAATTCACCCCTCCACTTT. Its translation: CASSSRDRGNSPLHF.

This clone showed up just a few times. The rearrangement uses TRBV5-4 and TRBJ1-3, with D unclear. CDR1 and CDR2 from the germline V gene are SGHNT and YYREEE (reference sequence). This CDR3 contains 15 residues. V gave up 4 bases and J gave up 4 bases, with 15 bases separating them. The DNA of the CDR3 is TGTGCCAGCAGCCCGGGGTCGCGCGCCGGAAACACCATATATTTT. Amino acids: CASSPGSRAGNTIYF. The variable domain in full, completed from reference TRBV5-4 and TRBJ1-3, reads ETGVTQSPTHLIKTRGQQVTLRCSSQSGHNTVSWYQQALGQGPQFIFQYYREEENGRGNFPPRFSGLQFPNYSSELNVNALELDDSALYLCASSPGSRAGNTIYFGEGSWLTVV.

This clone was counted between two and nine times. The V call is TRBV6-4, the J call TRBJ1-2, with a tentative D call TRBD1 (5 bases). Trimming took off 2 bases at V and 8 bases at J, with 24 bases between the two ends. This CDR3 has 17 residues. CDR1 is MRHNA, CDR2 SNTAGT, per germline. CDR3 sequence: CASSDNSPTSGRKGYTF. DNA for the CDR3: TGTGCCAGCAGTGACAATTCTCCCACCTCAGGGCGGAAGGGCTACACCTTC.

The chain carries TRBV6-2 or TRBV6-3 and TRBJ1-2, with D perhaps TRBD1 (6 bases). Trimming took off 5 bases at V and 8 bases at J, with 18 bases between the two ends. Germline CDR1 MNHEY, CDR2 SVGEGT. The CDR3 runs to 14 residues. The CDR3 is CASSDRDRLVGYTF. DNA for the CDR3: TGTGCCAGCAGTGACCGTGACAGGCTAGTCGGCTACACCTTC.

This rearrangement joins TRBV6-2 or TRBV6-3 to TRBJ2-1, with D possibly TRBD1 on 6 matching bases. The germline gives CDR1 MNHEY, CDR2 SVGEGT. Trimming shortened V by 4 bases and J by 4 bases, and 11 bases separated the two germline ends. The CDR3 contains 14 residues. CDR3 DNA sequence: TGTGCCAGCAGTTCAACAGGGTCTTACAATGAGCAGTTCTTC. Translating gives CASSSTGSYNEQFF.

The CDR3 protein is CASSQVASGSRANTGELFF. CDR3 DNA sequence: TGCGCCAGCAGCCAAGTCGCTAGCGGGAGTAGGGCGAACACCGGGGAGCTGTTTTTT. The chain combines TRBV4-3 with TRBJ2-2, with TRBD2 matching 10 bases. V lost 1 base, J lost 0 bases, and 8 bases stayed unmatched. There are 19 residues in the CDR3. Germline CDR1 LGHNA, CDR2 YSLEER.

V usage is TRBV9 and J usage is TRBJ2-2, with 13 bases that match TRBD2. Losses at the gene ends were 0 bases for V and 2 bases for J; bases not matched to a gene: 4. The CDR3 sequence is 18 residues long. Germline values: CDR1 SGDLS, CDR2 YYNGEE. The CDR3 reads CASSVVLAGGPNTGELFF. The CDR3 DNA is TGTGCCAGCAGCGTAGTACTAGCGGGAGGGCCAAACACCGGGGAGCTGTTTTTT.

This chain joins TRBV6-5 and TRBJ1-1, with a tentative D call TRBD1 (6 bases). CDR1 and CDR2 (germline): MNHEY, SVGAGI. The CDR3 spans 13 residues. With 7 bases removed from V and 2 bases from J, the gap between germline ends came to 11 bases. CDR3 residues: CASTQGINTEAFF. CDR3 bases: TGTGCCAGCACCCAGGGGATCAACACTGAAGCTTTCTTT.

This chain joins TRBV2 and TRBJ1-4, with D tentatively TRBD1 (5 bases). Between the trimmed V and J ends, which lost 8 bases and 8 bases, there was a span of 15 bases. Germline V gene lookup returns CDR1 SNHLY and CDR2 FYNNEI. The CDR3 totals 13 residues. DNA for the CDR3: TGTGCCAGCCGGCAGGGAACTCGCGAAAAACTGTTTTTT. Translation gives CASRQGTREKLFF.

The chain couples TRBV15 to TRBJ2-1; 7 bases agree with TRBD2. V dropped 2 bases and J dropped 0; count of bases not matched to a gene: 1. Germline assignment: CDR1 LNHNV and CDR2 YYDKDF (reference sequence). The CDR3 consists of 15 residues. For the CDR3, the DNA is TGTGCCACCAGCAGAAGCGGGAACTCCTACAATGAGCAGTTCTTC. It encodes CATSRSGNSYNEQFF.

This rearrangement joins TRBV6-2 or TRBV6-3 to TRBJ1-3; perhaps TRBD1 as D (6 bases). The CDR3 extends over 14 amino acids. With 5 bases removed from V and 0 bases from J, the gap between germline ends came to 8 bases. The germline CDR1 and CDR2 sequences are MNHEY and SVGEGT. The CDR3 region has the DNA TGTGCCAGCAGTCCGACAGGCTCTGGAAACACCATATATTTT. Translated: CASSPTGSGNTIYF.

The V call is TRBV6-5, the J call TRBJ1-1; TRBD1 might be the D (6 bases). The V end was cut by 7 bases, the J end by 1 base, with 13 bases between. Germline lookup yields CDR1 MNHEY and CDR2 SVGAGI. The CDR3 covers 14 residues. CDR3 sequence: CASTGQKKNTEAFF. DNA of the CDR3: TGTGCCAGCACAGGACAGAAAAAGAACACTGAAGCTTTCTTT.

This chain links TRBV7-2 with TRBJ1-1; D may be TRBD1 (5 bases). Germline V gene data show CDR1 as SGHTA and CDR2 as FQGNSA. CDR3 length: 13 amino acids. V lost 6 bases and J 1 base, leaving 9 bases between the germline ends. In nucleotides, the CDR3 is TGTGCCAGCAGACTTGACAGGAACACTGAAGCTTTCTTT. It specifies CASRLDRNTEAFF.

The chain is built from TRBV6-4 and TRBJ1-2; TRBD1 might be the D (6 bases). Trimming cost V 2 bases and J 2 bases, with 12 bases left between them. The length of the CDR3 is 15 residues. CDR1 and CDR2 (germline): MRHNA, SNTAGT. The CDR3: CASSDAAGENYGYTF. Written as DNA, the CDR3 is TGTGCCAGCAGTGACGCGGCAGGGGAGAACTATGGCTACACCTTC.